The entry below describes one T cell receptor (beta chain). Its target is unknown. The whole isolated RNA underwent reverse transcription, so sequencing captured expressed TCRB transcripts. Method: immunoSEQ multiplex PCR; TCRdb's copy keeps in-frame clones and lacks some. The sample consists of 500,000 to 800,000 clones, over 10% of them appearing once. This entry is derived from a study of beta chain features in type 1 diabetes. Study as a whole: Examined across all samples were over 85 million sorted cells. The study's findings and limits: People with Type 1 diabetes carried modestly yet significantly shorter TCRB CDR3s in all four CD4+ subsets. In the patient group, naive, central memory and Treg TCRB repertoires seemed more alike than in the healthy donor group.

V lost 5 bases and J lost 3; bases outside the gene matches: 16. The CDR3 sequence is 17 residues long. In germline, CDR1 is SGHVS, CDR2 FQNEAQ. The sequenced material came from naive CD4+ T cells from blood. The sequence came from a man aged 30-40 years with type 1 diabetes. The chain uses TRBV7-8 and TRBJ2-7, with 7 nucleotides matching TRBD1. CDR3 amino acids: CASSLIGSRDSSYEQYF. CDR3 DNA: TGTGCCAGCAGCCTTATAGGGAGCCGGGACAGCAGCTACGAGCAGTACTTC.